This TCR beta chain appears in the sequencing data of a study of T cells in Graves' hyperthyroidism and ophthalmopathy. Across the whole study: Blood from the periphery was taken at initial diagnosis, before any treatment.

General study results and limits: Expanded thyroid clonotypes (above 0.001) were mostly also found in blood.

This clonotype was recorded at least ten times. Its matching antigen is unknown. The PBMCs had their origin in 8.5 to 10 ml of fresh peripheral blood. Germline V CDR1 and CDR2: MDHEN, SYDVKM. Between the trimmed V and J ends, which lost 3 bases and 3 bases, there was a span of 8 bases. The CDR3 is made up of 13 amino acids. Researchers took RNA transcripts and amplified the TCR beta CDR3 regions from them. The HTBI primer set was used in a first-round RT-PCR of the TCR CDR3. TCRdb re-analysed the multiplex PCR reads in MiXCR, keeping a single row per CDR3 protein. The repertoire consists of approximately 410,000 distinct CDR3 sequences, with around 15% occurring once and the leading ten covering more than 4.5%.

The TCR originated in a woman aged 18-30 years with Graves' hyperthyroidism. The chain uses TRBV28 and TRBJ1-1; no clear D. Sequenced sample: blood. The CDR3 reads CASSFVSHTEAFF. The DNA for the CDR3 is TGTGCCAGCAGTTTTGTCAGTCACACTGAAGCTTTCTTT.